Listed here are 13 T cell receptor beta chains from one sample, sequenced in a study of response to subunit inactivated influenza vaccine. TCRdb ran MiXCR on the RT-PCR reads and lists one entry per CDR3 protein. The sample lists 700,000 to 900,000 distinct CDR3 sequences; over 20% were seen once. This material consisted of PBMCs from blood, taken around 5 days after vaccination. The receptors come from a man in his fifties or sixties who received an inactivated influenza vaccine.

In this sample, this clonotype turned up a few times. The J gene is TRBJ2-1, the V gene TRBV4-3; 10 bases agree with TRBD1. V lost 5 bases to trimming and J lost 9 bases; unmatched junction nucleotides: 10. Germline-derived CDR1 and CDR2 are LGHNA and YSLEER. The CDR3 sequence is 15 residues long. DNA for the CDR3: TGCGCCAGCAGCACCTGGGACAGGGGAAGGAGTGAGCAGTTCTTC. This translates into CASSTWDRGRSEQFF.

This clonotype was seen a few times. V and J are TRBV9 and TRBJ2-7; possibly TRBD2 for D (6 bases). The CDR3 is 15 amino acids. Between the trimmed V and J ends, which lost 0 bases and 3 bases, there was a span of 13 bases. Germline CDR1 is SGDLS and CDR2 is YYNGEE. CDR3 in DNA: TGTGCCAGCAGCGTAGGGCAGGCCGGGGGCTACGAGCAGTACTTC. It is translated as CASSVGQAGGYEQYF.

The rearrangement links TRBV5-1 to TRBJ2-3; TRBD2 aligns across 7 bases. Germline loops: CDR1 SGHRS, CDR2 YFSETQ. The CDR3 covers 17 residues. V was clipped by 0 bases and J by 3 bases; unmatched bases: 10. The CDR3: CASSLAPRGSGTDTQYF. DNA of the CDR3: TGCGCCAGCAGCTTGGCCCCCCGCGGGAGTGGGACAGATACGCAGTATTTT. The entire variable domain, with the rest obtained from reference TRBV5-1 and TRBJ2-3, is as follows: KAGVTQTPRYLIKTRGQQVTLSCSPISGHRSVSWYQQTPGQGLQFLFEYFSETQRNKGNFPGRFSGRQFSNSRSEMNVSTLELGDSALYLCASSLAPRGSGTDTQYFGPGTRLTVL.

The V gene is TRBV5-1, the J gene TRBJ2-1, with 8 nucleotides matching TRBD2. The germline V gene encodes CDR1 SGHRS and CDR2 YFSETQ. The trim removed 4 bases at V and 3 bases at J, leaving 9 bases unmatched. CDR3 size: 16 residues. The CDR3 DNA reads TGCGCCAGCAGCGCTACTTTAGCGGGGTTCTACAATGAGCAGTTCTTC. It specifies CASSATLAGFYNEQFF.

The chain carries TRBV4-2 and TRBJ1-1, with D possibly being TRBD1 (6 bases). CDR3 length: 16 amino acids. The germline V and J ends were trimmed by 3 bases and 0 bases, with 14 bases remaining between them. The germline V gene encodes CDR1 LGHNA and CDR2 YNFKEQ. The CDR3 DNA reads as TGTGCCAGCAGCCAGCCAGGACAGTCCTTGAACACTGAAGCTTTCTTT. Its protein product is CASSQPGQSLNTEAFF.

There are a few counts of this clonotype. The chain joins TRBV7-2 to TRBJ2-2; D gene uncertain. The germline V and J ends were trimmed by 6 bases and 8 bases, with 10 bases remaining between them. This CDR3 is built from 12 residues. CDR1 is SGHTA and CDR2 is FQGNSA in the germline V gene. CDR3 DNA: TGTGCCAGCAGTTTACAGCTTGGGGAGCTGTTTTTT. It encodes CASSLQLGELFF.

This chain uses TRBV6-5 with TRBJ2-7, with 8 nucleotides matching TRBD1. The V and J ends lost 4 bases and 5 bases, in that order; junction bases with no gene match: 10. Germline loops: CDR1 MNHEY, CDR2 SVGAGI. The CDR3 runs 15 residues. Here the CDR3 reads CASSSADRGGNEQYF. DNA of the CDR3: TGTGCCAGCAGTTCAGCCGACAGGGGCGGTAACGAGCAGTACTTC.

This chain joins TRBV6-2 or TRBV6-3 and TRBJ1-1; TRBD1 matches 7 bases. The germline V gene encodes CDR1 MNHEY and CDR2 SVGEGT. CDR3 length: 14 amino acids. After removal of 4 bases from V and 11 bases from J, the junction contained 13 bases not matched to a gene. For the CDR3, the DNA is TGTGCCAGCAGTTCGAACCTGGACAGGTTGTATGCTTTCTTT. This sequence encodes CASSSNLDRLYAFF.

This clonotype was detected a few times. V usage is TRBV12-3 or TRBV12-4 and J usage is TRBJ1-5; no firm D call. The CDR3 consists of 14 residues. Trimming took off 4 bases at V and 5 bases at J, with 12 bases between the two ends. The CDR3: CASSSWTFHQPQHF. As DNA, the CDR3 is TGTGCCAGCAGTTCCTGGACCTTCCATCAGCCCCAGCATTTT.

This clonotype was seen ten or more times. A read error may produce the germline difference seen at one junction end. The chain links TRBV7-8 to TRBJ1-5, with D possibly being TRBD1 (6 bases). CDR3 length equals 15 residues. Germline V gene lookup returns CDR1 SGHVS and CDR2 FQNEAQ. CDR3 in amino acids: CASSLGGISNQPQHF. Written as DNA, the CDR3 is TGTGCCAGCAGTTTAGGGGGGATTAGCAATCAGCCCCAGCATTTT.

The chain has TRBV7-9 and TRBJ2-2; the D gene is possibly TRBD2 (5 bases). The germline V and J ends were trimmed by 5 bases and 6 bases, with 19 bases remaining between them. The V gene's germline CDR1 is SEHNR and CDR2 FQNEAQ (reference sequence). This CDR3 is built from 16 residues. This CDR3 reads CASSVGSGHSSGELFF. DNA of the CDR3: TGTGCCAGCAGCGTCGGAAGCGGTCATAGCTCCGGGGAGCTGTTTTTT.

This clonotype was observed at least ten times. The rearrangement uses TRBV6-5 and TRBJ1-5; 12 positions agree with TRBD1. The CDR3 is 16 residues long. Germline values: CDR1 MNHEY, CDR2 SVGAGI. V gave up 0 bases and J gave up 5 bases; unmatched junction bases: 2. The CDR3 nucleotides are TGTGCCAGCAGTTACTCGGGACAGGGGGCCTATCAGCCCCAGCATTTT. This gives the protein CASSYSGQGAYQPQHF.

Only a few counts were recorded for this clonotype. The J gene is TRBJ2-5, the V gene TRBV12-3 or TRBV12-4; tentatively, D is TRBD1 (6 bases). This CDR3 contains 13 residues. V lost 6 bases, J lost 5 bases, and 13 bases lay in between. The CDR3 DNA sequence: TGTGCCAGCAGCCAGGGGAGAAGGGAGACCCAGTACTTC. Translating it yields CASSQGRRETQYF.